Listed below are T cell receptor beta chains from one sample, sequenced in a study of blood T cell repertoires in COVID-19. The table came from immunoSEQ multiplex PCR; TCRdb's copy has only in-frame clones and leaves some out. The sample lists roughly 150,000 clones, around 74% occurring once. Sample: peripheral blood. All receptors derive from a woman aged 60-75 years with COVID-19, enrolled during active disease. Both conserved end residues are part of each CDR3. D genes are given only for firm matches. The size entry is marked missing in some rows and otherwise reads once, few, many or a size class.

TRBJ1-5 few TRBV2 . CASSSTGRNQPQHF TGTGCCAGCAGTTCAACAGGGCGGAATCAGCCCCAGCATTTT
TRBJ1-1 . TRBV5-1 . CASSLTGTGVTEAFF TGCGCCAGCAGCTTGACAGGAACAGGAGTCACTGAAGCTTTCTTT
TRBJ2-1 . TRBV5-4 TRBD1 CASSYLDRSRAYNEQFF TGTGCCAGCAGCTACCTGGACAGGTCCAGGGCCTACAATGAGCAGTTCTTC
TRBJ2-3 . TRBV11-3 TRBD2 CASSLRVRLAGEDTQYF TGTGCCAGCAGCTTAAGGGTCCGACTAGCGGGAGAAGATACGCAGTATTTT
TRBJ2-4 once TRBV5-8 TRBD1 CASSLAWEGGLLSKNIQYF TGTGCCAGCAGCTTGGCCTGGGAAGGGGGCCTTTTATCCAAAAACATTCAGTACTTC
TRBJ2-7 . TRBV6-2/TRBV6-3 . CASSPSLVVEQYF TGTGCCAGCAGCCCGAGCCTCGTCGTAGAGCAGTACTTC
TRBJ2-2 . TRBV5-1 . CASSLTRGSNTGELFF TGCGCCAGCAGCTTGACCCGGGGTTCGAACACCGGGGAGCTGTTTTTT
TRBJ1-1 . TRBV7-9 . CASSPSLEAFF TGTGCCAGCAGCCCTAGTCTAGAAGCTTTCTTT
TRBJ2-1 . TRBV10-3 TRBD2 CAIKLAGEQFF TGTGCCATCAAGCTAGCGGGAGAGCAGTTCTTC
TRBJ2-1 . TRBV28 . CASSFAGSLLDNEQFF TGTGCCAGCAGTTTCGCGGGGAGCCTGTTAGACAATGAGCAGTTCTTC
TRBJ2-1 . TRBV11-2 . CASSLEANNEQFF TGTGCCAGCAGCTTAGAAGCGAACAATGAGCAGTTCTTC
TRBJ1-5 . TRBV3-1/TRBV3-2 . CASSQDGPQHF TGTGCCAGCAGCCAAGACGGGCCCCAGCATTTT
TRBJ2-5 . TRBV6-5 . CASSYGAAGETQYF TGTGCCAGCAGTTATGGGGCTGCTGGGGAGACCCAGTACTTC
TRBJ2-3 . TRBV19 TRBD1 CASSMDRASDTQYF TGTGCCAGTAGTATGGACAGGGCGAGTGATACGCAGTATTTT
TRBJ2-1 . TRBV14 . CASSQAGGAPYNEQFF TGTGCCAGCAGCCAAGCAGGCGGGGCCCCCTACAATGAGCAGTTCTTC
TRBJ1-2 . TRBV30 . CAWSVDINYGYTF TGTGCCTGGAGTGTAGACATAAACTATGGCTACACCTTC
TRBJ2-3 . TRBV10-3 TRBD1 CAISESQGDGPSTDTQYF TGTGCCATCAGTGAGTCACAGGGGGATGGGCCGAGCACAGATACGCAGTATTTT
TRBJ2-2 once TRBV5-1 . CASSLDGPGDYTGELFF TGCGCCAGCAGCTTGGACGGTCCGGGGGATTACACCGGGGAGCTGTTTTTT
TRBJ2-1 . TRBV9 TRBD2 CASSVTSGSYDEQFF TGTGCCAGCAGCGTGACTAGCGGGAGTTACGATGAGCAGTTCTTC
TRBJ2-3 . TRBV9 TRBD2 CASSVELAGNSTDTQYF TGTGCCAGCAGCGTAGAACTAGCGGGAAATAGCACAGATACGCAGTATTTT
TRBJ2-5 . TRBV5-6 TRBD2 CASSGGLAGEGTQYF TGTGCCAGCAGCGGGGGACTAGCGGGAGAAGGGACCCAGTACTTC
TRBJ2-3 . TRBV7-9 . CASSLAASTDTQYF TGTGCCAGCAGCTTAGCGGCTAGCACAGATACGCAGTATTTT
TRBJ2-5 . TRBV25-1 . CASSDQGMGPQGTQYF TGTGCCAGCAGTGATCAGGGTATGGGCCCCCAAGGGACCCAGTACTTC
TRBJ2-7 . TRBV7-6 . CANTGSHEQYF TGTGCCAACACAGGGTCCCACGAGCAGTACTTC
TRBJ1-6 . TRBV15 . CATSRDPGLNNSPLHF TGTGCCACCAGCAGAGACCCAGGGTTAAATAATTCACCCCTCCACTTT
TRBJ2-7 . TRBV5-5 . CASSSGSAPYEQYF TGTGCCAGCAGCTCAGGTAGCGCACCCTACGAGCAGTACTTC
TRBJ1-6 . TRBV9 TRBD1 CASSVGQGSSPLHF TGTGCCAGCAGCGTCGGACAGGGTAGTTCACCCCTCCACTTT
TRBJ2-5 . TRBV3-1/TRBV3-2 . CASSQHRVLAAEETQYF TGTGCCAGCAGCCAGCACCGGGTGCTGGCGGCGGAAGAGACCCAGTACTTC
TRBJ2-3 . TRBV3-1/TRBV3-2 . CASSWMGVGPDTQYF TGTGCCAGCAGCTGGATGGGAGTTGGACCCGATACGCAGTATTTT
TRBJ1-2 . TRBV10-2 . CASSEVSFPGYTF TGCGCCAGCAGTGAGGTATCGTTCCCTGGCTACACCTTC
TRBJ2-2 . TRBV30 . CAWRKPDGELFF TGTGCCTGGAGGAAACCAGACGGGGAGCTGTTTTTT
TRBJ1-5 . TRBV4-3 . CASSQDGSSNQPQHF TGCGCCAGCAGCCAAGATGGCAGTAGCAATCAGCCCCAGCATTTT
TRBJ1-5 few TRBV20-1 . CSASPDWQVYQPQHF TGCAGTGCTAGTCCGGACTGGCAGGTTTATCAGCCCCAGCATTTT
TRBJ2-7 few TRBV5-4 TRBD2 CASGLAGSSEQYF TGTGCCAGCGGACTAGCGGGAAGCTCCGAGCAGTACTTC
TRBJ2-4 few TRBV7-9 . CASSLGGDGAKNIQYF TGTGCCAGCAGCTTAGGAGGAGACGGGGCCAAAAACATTCAGTACTTC
TRBJ2-1 . TRBV27 TRBD2 CASSSSSGAGSYNEQFF TGTGCCAGCAGTTCCAGCAGCGGGGCCGGATCCTACAATGAGCAGTTCTTC
TRBJ2-3 . TRBV7-9 . CASSPSGYEAQYF TGTGCCAGCAGCCCAAGCGGGTATGAGGCGCAGTATTTT
TRBJ1-5 . TRBV25-1 TRBD1 CASSSTGGRGNQPQHF TGTGCCAGCAGTAGTACAGGGGGAAGAGGCAATCAGCCCCAGCATTTT
TRBJ2-7 . TRBV27 TRBD2 CASSIAGGPSYEQYF TGTGCCAGCAGTATAGCGGGAGGGCCAAGTTACGAGCAGTACTTC
TRBJ1-5 . TRBV9 . CASSVGMAREPQHF TGTGCCAGCAGCGTAGGAATGGCCAGGGAGCCCCAGCATTTT
TRBJ2-7 . TRBV30 TRBD2 CAWSVLAGVSEQYF TGTGCCTGGAGTGTACTAGCGGGAGTTTCCGAGCAGTACTTC